These T cell receptor beta chains were read from a single sample in a study of blood T cell repertoires in COVID-19. The repertoire was sequenced with immunoSEQ multiplex PCR; TCRdb's copy has only in-frame clones and lacks some. The sample contains 250,000 to 300,000 clones, 86% of which appear only once. Material: peripheral blood. These receptors were taken from a man between 18 and 35 years old with active or convalescent COVID-19. The CDR3 runs from the conserved cysteine through the conserved F or W. The D gene is left open where the match is weak.

>TRBJ2-7|TRBV7-3|.
TGTGCCAGCAGCTTATTTCCCGAGGAGAAGCAGTACTTC
CASSLFPEEKQYF
>TRBJ2-2|TRBV9|.
TGTGCCAGCAGCCCCGGGAGCGGGGAGCTGTTTTTT
CASSPGSGELFF
>TRBJ2-7|TRBV9|.
TGTGCCAGCAGCCGATCCGGGGGTGTGCCCTACGAGCAGTACTTC
CASSRSGGVPYEQYF
>TRBJ2-2|TRBV30|.
TGTGCCTGGAGTGTACAGGTCCGCGGGGAGCTGTTTTTT
CAWSVQVRGELFF
>TRBJ1-3|TRBV9|.
TGTGCCAGCAGCGCTCAAACAGGCCGCTCTGGAAACACCATATATTTT
CASSAQTGRSGNTIYF
>TRBJ2-2|TRBV30|.
TGTGCCTGGAGACTTAGGGGGTTAGACACCGGGGAGCTGTTTTTT
CAWRLRGLDTGELFF
>TRBJ2-3|TRBV2|TRBD2
TGTGCCAGCAGAGGGACTAGCGGGAGAGTGGTAGATACGCAGTATTTT
CASRGTSGRVVDTQYF
>TRBJ2-5|TRBV6-6|.
TGTGCCAGCAGCACCGGGGGTTACCAAGAGACCCAGTACTTC
CASSTGGYQETQYF
>TRBJ2-7|TRBV2|TRBD2
TGTGCCAGCAGGGTAATTAGCGGGAGCTCCTACGAGCAGTACTTC
CASRVISGSSYEQYF
>TRBJ2-7|TRBV7-9|.
TGTGCCAGCAGCTTTGGACAGTACCTGGACGAGCAGTACTTC
CASSFGQYLDEQYF
>TRBJ1-3|TRBV5-4|TRBD1
TGTGCCAGCAGCTTAATTGGCGGACAGGGGGGAAACACCATATATTTT
CASSLIGGQGGNTIYF
>TRBJ2-4|TRBV27|.
TGTGCCAGCAGTTTAATAGGGGTTGGCATTCAGTACTTC
CASSLIGVGIQYF
>TRBJ1-5|TRBV2|.
TGTGCCAGCAGGACTGAGCATAATCAGCCCCAGCATTTT
CASRTEHNQPQHF